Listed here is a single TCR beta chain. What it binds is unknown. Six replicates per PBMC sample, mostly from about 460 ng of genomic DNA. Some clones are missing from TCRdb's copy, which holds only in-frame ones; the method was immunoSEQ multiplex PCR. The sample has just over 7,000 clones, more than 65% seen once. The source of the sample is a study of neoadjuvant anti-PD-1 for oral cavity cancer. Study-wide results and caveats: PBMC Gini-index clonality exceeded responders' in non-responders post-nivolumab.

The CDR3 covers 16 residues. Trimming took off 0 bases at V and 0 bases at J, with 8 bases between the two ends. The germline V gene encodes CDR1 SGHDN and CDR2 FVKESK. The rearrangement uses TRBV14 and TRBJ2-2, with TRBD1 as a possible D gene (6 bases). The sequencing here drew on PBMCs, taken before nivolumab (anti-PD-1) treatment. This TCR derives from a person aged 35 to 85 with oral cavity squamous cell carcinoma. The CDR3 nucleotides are TGTGCCAGCAGCCAAGACGGGACACCGAACACCGGGGAGCTGTTTTTT. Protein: CASSQDGTPNTGELFF.